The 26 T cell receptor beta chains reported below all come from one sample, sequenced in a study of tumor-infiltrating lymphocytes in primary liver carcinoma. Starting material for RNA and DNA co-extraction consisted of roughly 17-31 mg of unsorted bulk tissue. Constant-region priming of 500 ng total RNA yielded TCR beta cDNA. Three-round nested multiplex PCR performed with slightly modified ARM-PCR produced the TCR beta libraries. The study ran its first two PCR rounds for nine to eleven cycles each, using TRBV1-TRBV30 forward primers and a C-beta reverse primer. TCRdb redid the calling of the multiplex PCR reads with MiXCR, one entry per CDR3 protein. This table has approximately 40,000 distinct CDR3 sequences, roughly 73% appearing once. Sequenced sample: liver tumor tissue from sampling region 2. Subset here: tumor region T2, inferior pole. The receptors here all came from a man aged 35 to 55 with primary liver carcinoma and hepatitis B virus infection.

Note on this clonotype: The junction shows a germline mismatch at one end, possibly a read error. The CDR3 sequence is CAWRVGQLKYKEQFF. The CDR3 DNA reads as TGTGCCTGGAGGGTAGGACAGCTAAAGTACAAAGAGCAGTTCTTC. This chain uses TRBV30 with TRBJ2-1; the D gene is possibly TRBD1 (6 bases). CDR1 and CDR2 from the germline V gene are GTSNPN and SVGIG (reference sequence). The CDR3 has 15 residues.

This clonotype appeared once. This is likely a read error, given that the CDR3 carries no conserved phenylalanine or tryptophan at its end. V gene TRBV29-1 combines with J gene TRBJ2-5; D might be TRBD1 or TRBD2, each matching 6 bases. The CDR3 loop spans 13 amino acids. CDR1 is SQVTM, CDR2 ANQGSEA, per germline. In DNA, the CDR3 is TGTAGCGGCCTGGGGGCGGATTCCAAGACCCAGTACCTC. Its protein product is CSGLGADSKTQYL.

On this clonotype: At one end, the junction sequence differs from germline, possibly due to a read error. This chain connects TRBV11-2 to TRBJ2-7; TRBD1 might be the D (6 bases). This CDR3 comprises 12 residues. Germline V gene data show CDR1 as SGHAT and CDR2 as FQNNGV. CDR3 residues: CASTPGGYEQNF. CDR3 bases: TGTGCCAGCACTCCTGGGGGCTACGAGCAGAACTTC.

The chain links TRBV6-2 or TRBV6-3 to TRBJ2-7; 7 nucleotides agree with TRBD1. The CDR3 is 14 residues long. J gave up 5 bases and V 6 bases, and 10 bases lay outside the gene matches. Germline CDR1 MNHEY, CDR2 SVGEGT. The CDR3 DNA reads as TGTGCCAGCAGCCTCCGAGACAGGGCACACGAGCAGTACGTC. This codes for CASSLRDRAHEQYV.

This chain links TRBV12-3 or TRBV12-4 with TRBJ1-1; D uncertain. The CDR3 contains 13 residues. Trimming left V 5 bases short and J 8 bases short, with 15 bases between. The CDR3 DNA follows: TGTGCCAGCAGTATAAAGGATTCCTACGAAGCTTTCTTT. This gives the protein CASSIKDSYEAFF.

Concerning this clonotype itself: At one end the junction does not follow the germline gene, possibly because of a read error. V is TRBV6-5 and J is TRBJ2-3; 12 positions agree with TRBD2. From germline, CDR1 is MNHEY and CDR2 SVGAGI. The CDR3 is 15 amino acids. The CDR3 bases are TGTGCCAGTACCCCAGGACTAGCGGGAACAGATACGCAGTGTTTT. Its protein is CASTPGLAGTDTQCF.

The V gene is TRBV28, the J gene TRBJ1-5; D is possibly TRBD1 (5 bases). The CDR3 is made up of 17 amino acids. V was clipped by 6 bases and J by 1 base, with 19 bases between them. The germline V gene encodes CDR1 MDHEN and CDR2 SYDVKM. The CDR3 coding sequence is TGTGCCAGCAGACCCACTAAGGGGATCGGAAGCAATCAGCCCCAGCATTTT. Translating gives CASRPTKGIGSNQPQHF.

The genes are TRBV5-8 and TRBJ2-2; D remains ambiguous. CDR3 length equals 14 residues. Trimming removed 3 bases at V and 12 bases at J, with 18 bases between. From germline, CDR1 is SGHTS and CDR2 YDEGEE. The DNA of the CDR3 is TGTGCCAGCAGCTCAGCCCTTAACACTGGGAAGCTGTTTTTT. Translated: CASSSALNTGKLFF.

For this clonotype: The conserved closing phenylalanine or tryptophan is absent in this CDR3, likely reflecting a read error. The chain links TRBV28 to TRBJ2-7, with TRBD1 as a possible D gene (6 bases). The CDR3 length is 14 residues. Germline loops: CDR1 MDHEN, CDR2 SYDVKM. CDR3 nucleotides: TGTGCCAGCAGTCCTCGACAGGTGTACTACGGGCAGTACCTC. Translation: CASSPRQVYYGQYL.

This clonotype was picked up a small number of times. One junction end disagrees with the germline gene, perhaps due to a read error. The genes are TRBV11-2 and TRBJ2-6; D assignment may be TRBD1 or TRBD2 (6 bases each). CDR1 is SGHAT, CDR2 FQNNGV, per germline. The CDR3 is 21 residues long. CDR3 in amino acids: CASSMGGGRGISLSGANILTF. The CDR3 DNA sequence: TGTGCCAGCAGCATGGGGGGAGGCAGGGGCATTTCCCTCTCTGGGGCCAACATCCTAACTTTC.

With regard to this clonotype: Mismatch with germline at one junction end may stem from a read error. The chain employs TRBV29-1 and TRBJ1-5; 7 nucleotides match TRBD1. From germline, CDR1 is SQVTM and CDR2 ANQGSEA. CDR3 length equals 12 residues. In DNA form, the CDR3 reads TGCAGCGTTGGGGAACAGGGGCGGCCCCAACATTTT. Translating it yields CSVGEQGRPQHF.

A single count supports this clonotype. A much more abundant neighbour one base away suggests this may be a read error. The CDR3 sequence: CGSSWTDTDTQYF. For the CDR3, the DNA is TGTGGCAGCAGCTGGACAGACACAGATACGCAGTATTTT. The V call is TRBV7-2, the J call TRBJ2-3, with D possibly matching TRBD1 (6 bases). The CDR3 covers 13 residues. Germline CDR1 SGHTA, CDR2 FQGNSA.

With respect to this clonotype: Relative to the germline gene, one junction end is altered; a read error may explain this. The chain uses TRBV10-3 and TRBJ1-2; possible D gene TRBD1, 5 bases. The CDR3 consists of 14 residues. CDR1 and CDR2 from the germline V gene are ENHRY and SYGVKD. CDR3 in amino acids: CAINESWQGSGYTF. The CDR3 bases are TGTGCCATCAATGAGTCGTGGCAGGGAAGCGGCTACACCTTC.

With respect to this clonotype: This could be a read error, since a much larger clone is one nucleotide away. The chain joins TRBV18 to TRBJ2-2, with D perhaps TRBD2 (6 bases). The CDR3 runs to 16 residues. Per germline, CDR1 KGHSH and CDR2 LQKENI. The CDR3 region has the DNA TGTGCCAACTCACCCTCACTGGACCCCGGGAGCGGGGAGCTGTTTTTT. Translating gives CANSPSLDPGSGELFF.

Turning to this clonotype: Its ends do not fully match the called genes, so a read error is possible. This CDR3 reads CVSSIGLSYEQYF. In DNA form, the CDR3 reads TGTGTCAGCAGCATCGGACTCTCCTACGAGCAGTACTTC. The chain links TRBV5-5 to TRBJ2-7; D is possibly TRBD2 (5 bases). Germline V CDR1 and CDR2: SGHKS, YYEKEE (reference sequence). The CDR3 has 13 residues.

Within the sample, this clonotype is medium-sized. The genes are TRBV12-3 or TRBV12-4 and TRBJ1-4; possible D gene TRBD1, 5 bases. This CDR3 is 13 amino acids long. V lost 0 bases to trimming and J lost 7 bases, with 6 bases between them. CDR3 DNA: TGTGCCAGCAGTTTAGCAGGGACTGAAAAACTGTTTTTT. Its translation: CASSLAGTEKLFF.

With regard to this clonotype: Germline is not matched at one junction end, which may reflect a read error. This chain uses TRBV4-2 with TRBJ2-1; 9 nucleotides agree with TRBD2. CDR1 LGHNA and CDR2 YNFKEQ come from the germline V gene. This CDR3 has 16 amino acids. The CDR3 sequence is CASSPLGGRADNEQLF. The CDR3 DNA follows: TGCGCCAGCAGCCCATTAGGCGGGAGGGCGGACAATGAGCAGCTCTTC.

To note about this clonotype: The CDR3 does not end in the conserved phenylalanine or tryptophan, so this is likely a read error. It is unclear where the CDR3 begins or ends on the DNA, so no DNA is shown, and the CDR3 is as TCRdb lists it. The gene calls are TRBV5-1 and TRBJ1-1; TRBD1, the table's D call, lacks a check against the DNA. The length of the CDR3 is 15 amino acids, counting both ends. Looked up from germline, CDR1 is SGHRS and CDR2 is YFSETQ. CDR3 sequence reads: CASGFMRGMNTEAFS.

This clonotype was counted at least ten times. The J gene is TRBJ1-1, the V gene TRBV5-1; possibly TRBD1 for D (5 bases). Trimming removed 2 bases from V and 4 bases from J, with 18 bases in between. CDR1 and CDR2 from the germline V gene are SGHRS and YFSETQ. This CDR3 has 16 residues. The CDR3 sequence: CASSFGAGGTVTEAFF. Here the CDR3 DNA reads TGCGCCAGCAGCTTCGGGGCAGGAGGTACGGTCACTGAAGCTTTCTTT.

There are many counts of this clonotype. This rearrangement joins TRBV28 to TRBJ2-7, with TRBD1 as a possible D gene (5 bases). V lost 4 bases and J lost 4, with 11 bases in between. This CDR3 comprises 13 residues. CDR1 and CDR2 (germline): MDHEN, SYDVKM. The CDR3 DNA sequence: TGTGCCAGCAGTTCTGGGGCGAGGTACGAGCAGTACTTC. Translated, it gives CASSSGARYEQYF. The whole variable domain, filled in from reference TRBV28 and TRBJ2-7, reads DVKVTQSSRYLVKRTGEKVFLECVQDMDHENMFWYRQDPGLGLRLIYFSYDVKMKEKGDIPEGYSVSREKKERFSLILESASTNQTSMYLCASSSGARYEQYFGPGTRLTVT.

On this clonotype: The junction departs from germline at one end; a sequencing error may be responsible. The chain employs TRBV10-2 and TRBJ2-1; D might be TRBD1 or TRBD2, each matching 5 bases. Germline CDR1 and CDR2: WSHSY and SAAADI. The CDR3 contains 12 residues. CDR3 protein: CTSSESIRGQGF. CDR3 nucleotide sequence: TGCACCAGCAGTGAGTCGATTCGGGGTCAGGGCTTC.

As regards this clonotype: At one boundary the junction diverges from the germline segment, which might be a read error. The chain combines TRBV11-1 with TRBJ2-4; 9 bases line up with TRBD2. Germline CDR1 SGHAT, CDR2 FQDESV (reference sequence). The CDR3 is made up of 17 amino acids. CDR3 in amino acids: CTGSFPGASGTKNIQHF. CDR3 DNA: TGTACCGGCAGCTTTCCCGGGGCTAGCGGGACCAAAAACATTCAGCACTTC.

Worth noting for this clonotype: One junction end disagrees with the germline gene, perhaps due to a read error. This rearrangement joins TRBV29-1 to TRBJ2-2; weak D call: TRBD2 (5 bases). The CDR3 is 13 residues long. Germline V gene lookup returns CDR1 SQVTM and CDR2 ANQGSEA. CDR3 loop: CNVAQKPTGELSF. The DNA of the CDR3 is TGCAACGTTGCACAAAAACCGACCGGGGAGCTGTCTTTT.

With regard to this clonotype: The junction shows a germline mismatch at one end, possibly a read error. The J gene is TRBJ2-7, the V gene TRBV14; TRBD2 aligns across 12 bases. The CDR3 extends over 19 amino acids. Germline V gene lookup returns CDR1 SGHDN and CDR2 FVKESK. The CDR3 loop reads CASSPRLAGAPLVTYEPYF. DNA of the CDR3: TGTGCCAGCAGCCCCCGACTAGCGGGAGCCCCTCTGGTTACCTACGAGCCGTACTTC.

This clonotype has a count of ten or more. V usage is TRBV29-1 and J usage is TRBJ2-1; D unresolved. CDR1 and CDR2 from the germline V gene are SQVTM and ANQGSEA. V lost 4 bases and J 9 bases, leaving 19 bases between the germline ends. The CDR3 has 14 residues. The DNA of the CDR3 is TGCAGCGTTGTTCTAGGTGGGATGTTCGGTGAGCAGTTCTTC. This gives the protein CSVVLGGMFGEQFF.

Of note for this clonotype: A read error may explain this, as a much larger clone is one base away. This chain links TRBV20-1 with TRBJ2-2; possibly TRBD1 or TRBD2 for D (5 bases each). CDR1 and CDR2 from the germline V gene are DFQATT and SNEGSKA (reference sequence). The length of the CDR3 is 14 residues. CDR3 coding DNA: TGCAGTGCCCAGGTGATTCCGCGGACCGGGGACCTGTTTTTT. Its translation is CSAQVIPRTGDLFF.